The 7 T cell receptor beta chains below all came from one sample that was sequenced in a study of T cells after yellow fever vaccination. Using its own MiXCR run on the 5' RACE reads, TCRdb lists one record per CDR3 protein. The table shows some 390,000 distinct CDR3 sequences, with 15% to 20% occurring only once. The sequenced sample was PBMCs, obtained before the yellow fever booster vaccination. The receptors stem from a man younger than 30 who received the YFV17D yellow fever vaccine.

In this sample, this clonotype turned up a few times. V is TRBV10-1 and J is TRBJ2-5; D uncertain. V was pared by 7 bases and J by 5 bases, with 5 bases between. The CDR3 has 10 amino acids. From germline, CDR1 is WNHNN and CDR2 SYGVQD (reference sequence). CDR3 in amino acids: CASMRETQYF. The CDR3 nucleotides read TGCGCCAGCATGAGGGAGACCCAGTACTTC.

The V call is TRBV2, the J call TRBJ2-7; D might be TRBD1 (5 bases). This CDR3 has 14 amino acids. The V end lost 3 bases, the J end lost 0 bases, and 9 bases lay between the germline ends. Germline CDR1 and CDR2: SNHLY and FYNNEI. The CDR3 loop is CASSELDSSYEQYV. CDR3 DNA sequence: TGTGCCAGCAGTGAGTTAGACAGCTCCTACGAGCAGTACGTC.

This clonotype showed up just a few times. The V call is TRBV4-1, the J call TRBJ2-7, with 9 bases identical to TRBD2. The CDR3 has 16 residues. Germline-derived CDR1 and CDR2 are MGHRA and YSYEKL. V lost 3 bases and J lost 9; bases outside the gene matches: 15. CDR3 amino acids: CASSQGVERGVPSQYV. For the CDR3, the DNA is TGCGCCAGCAGCCAGGGGGTGGAGCGGGGGGTACCCTCGCAGTACGTC.

The chain employs TRBV13 and TRBJ2-3; 13 bases match TRBD2. Germline trimming cut 5 bases from V and 2 bases from J; bases unmatched to any gene: 7. The V gene's germline CDR1 is PRHDT and CDR2 FYEKMQ (reference sequence). The CDR3 runs to 17 residues. CDR3 nucleotides: TGTGCCAGCAGCCTAAGACTAGCGGGGGGCCACACAGATACGCAGTATTTT. It specifies CASSLRLAGGHTDTQYF.

This chain links TRBV7-9 with TRBJ1-4; 9 nucleotides match TRBD1. In germline, CDR1 is SEHNR, CDR2 FQNEAQ (reference sequence). The CDR3 covers 13 residues. The ends lost 6 bases at V and 8 bases at J; junction bases unmatched: 4. As DNA, the CDR3 is TGTGCCAGCAGTGGGACAGGGAGCGAAAAACTGTTTTTT. It is translated as CASSGTGSEKLFF.

This clonotype was detected a few times. This rearrangement joins TRBV7-2 to TRBJ2-3, with D perhaps given as TRBD1 or TRBD2 (6 bases each). Germline CDR1 reads SGHTA; CDR2 reads FQGNSA. This CDR3 spans 14 amino acids. Between the trimmed V and J ends, which lost 5 bases and 6 bases, there was a span of 15 bases. The CDR3 is CASSRGAVRDTQYF. The CDR3 DNA is TGTGCCAGCAGCAGGGGGGCAGTGAGGGATACGCAGTATTTT.

J is TRBJ2-5 and V is TRBV4-1; 10 bases are shared with TRBD2. The V segment lost 1 base and the J segment 6 bases; nucleotides outside the gene matches: 11. This CDR3 contains 17 residues. The germline CDR1 and CDR2 sequences are MGHRA and YSYEKL. CDR3 DNA: TGCGCCAGCAGCCAAGCATCCCCGGGACTAGCGTCGAAGACCCAGTACTTC. Its protein is CASSQASPGLASKTQYF.